A single sample is the source of the 3 T cell receptor beta chains below, sequenced in a study of neoadjuvant anti-PD-1 for oral cavity cancer. Assay: immunoSEQ multiplex PCR; the TCRdb copy retains only in-frame clones and omits some. This sample has around 13,000 clones, with under 75% found just once. Specified time point: after neoadjuvant nivolumab, at surgical resection. Source: PBMCs, taken after nivolumab (anti-PD-1) treatment. The origin of the receptors is a person aged 35-79 years with oral cavity squamous cell carcinoma.

CDR3 amino acids: CASSFHGYEQYF. Here the CDR3 DNA reads TGTGCCAGCAGCTTTCATGGCTACGAGCAGTACTTC. The chain joins TRBV5-4 to TRBJ2-7; unclear D gene. There are 12 residues in the CDR3. V was cut by 2 bases and J by 3 bases, with 6 bases left in between. Looked up from germline, CDR1 is SGHNT and CDR2 is YYREEE (reference sequence).

The rearrangement joins TRBV11-3 to TRBJ2-1; no clear D gene. The V end was cut by 5 bases, the J end by 6 bases, with 8 bases between. The CDR3 runs to 12 residues. Germline V lookup: CDR1 SGHNT, CDR2 YENEEA. CDR3 protein: CASSGRINEQFF. The CDR3, as DNA: TGTGCCAGCAGCGGCCGAATCAATGAGCAGTTCTTC.

The CDR3 DNA reads TGTGCCAGCAGCTTAGTGGTTAGCGACTCGAGAAGGGAGCAGTACTTC. It encodes CASSLVVSDSRREQYF. The rearrangement links TRBV7-6 to TRBJ2-7; a possible D gene is TRBD2 (5 bases). Between the trimmed V and J ends, which lost 1 base and 7 bases, there was a span of 20 bases. CDR1 and CDR2 from the germline V gene are SGHVS and FNYEAQ. There are 16 residues in the CDR3.